This T cell receptor (beta chain) was obtained from a study of T-cell memory formation after mild COVID-19. Study-wide results and caveats: Researchers report contracting CD4+ clones mostly in CM and EM, with CD8+ clones in EMRA.

A word on this clonotype: The antigen remains unidentified.

Trimming cost V 3 bases and J 1 base, with 9 bases left between them. The CDR3 totals 14 residues. Germline V lookup: CDR1 SGHTA, CDR2 FQGTGA. TCRdb ran MiXCR on the 5' RACE reads and lists one entry per CDR3 protein. The sample yields fewer than 350,000 distinct CDR3 sequences, 18% seen once. Sequences were obtained from PBMCs or a T cell subset sorted from them (not recorded which). The source of this sequence is a man aged 18 to 29 who had mild COVID-19 (a few samples of this study predate the infection). Cell type and time point are not known. The rearrangement links TRBV7-3 to TRBJ1-1, with D unclear. The CDR3, as DNA: TGTGCCAGCAGCTTGATTGGAGGGAACACTGAAGCTTTCTTT. This translates into CASSLIGGNTEAFF.